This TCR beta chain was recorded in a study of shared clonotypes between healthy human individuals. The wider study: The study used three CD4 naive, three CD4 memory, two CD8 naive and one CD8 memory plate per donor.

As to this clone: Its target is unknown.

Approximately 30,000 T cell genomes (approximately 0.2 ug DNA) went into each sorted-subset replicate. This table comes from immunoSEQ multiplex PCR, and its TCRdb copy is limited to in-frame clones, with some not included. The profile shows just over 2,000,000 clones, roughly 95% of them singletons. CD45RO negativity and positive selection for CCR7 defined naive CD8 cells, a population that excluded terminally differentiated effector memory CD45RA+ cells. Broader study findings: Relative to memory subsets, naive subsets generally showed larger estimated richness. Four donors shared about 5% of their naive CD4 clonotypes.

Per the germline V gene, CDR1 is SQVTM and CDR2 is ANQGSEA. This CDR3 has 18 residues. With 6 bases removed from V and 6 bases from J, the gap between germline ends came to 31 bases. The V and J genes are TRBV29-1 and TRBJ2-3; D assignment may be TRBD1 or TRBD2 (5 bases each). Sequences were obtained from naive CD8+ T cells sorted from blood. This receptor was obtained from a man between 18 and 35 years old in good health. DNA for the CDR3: TGCAGCGTGCTTGGGCTGCCCCTCGGGACCGCGGTTCGGGATACGCAGTATTTT. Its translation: CSVLGLPLGTAVRDTQYF.